The present entry profiles one T cell receptor beta chain with its context. This clonotype was picked up a small number of times. Its antigen specificity is not known. Qualities for individual bases were not recorded, and no much larger clone is one base off. The treatment or condition tag for this specimen amounts to: roughly nine-day PBMC culture with coronavirus spike peptide pools or control peptides (ViraFEST assay). To expand antigen-specific T cells with peptide pools and then pick out the expanded clonotypes through TCR sequencing, the study relied on the ViraFEST assay. Negative nucleocapsid antibody tests before and after vaccination confirmed that the healthy vaccine recipients had no prior SARS-CoV-2 infection. PBMCs were cultured at roughly 1.9 million per well in IMDM supplemented with approximately 5% human AB serum and about 10 IU/ml IL-2, with about 10 ug/ml peptide pools added. Half of the culture medium was replaced with fresh IL-2-containing medium on days 3 and 7. After approximately eleven days of culture, CD4+ T cells were isolated by negative selection with the EasySep CD4+ T cell isolation kit. Ficoll-Paque Plus gradient centrifugation was used to isolate PBMCs from whole blood, and the isolated PBMCs were then either used fresh or cryopreserved at -140C. Culture conditions were generally each tested in triplicate wells.

From cysteine to phenylalanine, the CDR3 is 13 amino acids long. The only DNA kept is the CDR3, 39 bases in frame from the first base. V sheds 4 bases and J sheds 3 bases, leaving 11 bases between their ends. CDR1 SGHRS and CDR2 YFSETQ were looked up in the germline V gene. This entry comes from a study of vaccination and CD4 T cells after COVID-19 (dated by TCRdb to between 2022 and 2023). Describing the broader study: The convalescent cohort comprised six males and four females, including two Hispanic individuals, seven Caucasians, two Asians and one multiracial person. Participants got two doses of the Pfizer-BioNTech BNT162b2 vaccine (n=8) or two doses of the Moderna mRNA-1273 vaccine (n=2). Post-COVID blood samples from convalescent patients were collected a median of about 110 days after diagnosis, with a range of roughly 30 to 170 days. For stimulating the cultures, overlapping spike peptide pools were used, derived from SARS-CoV-2 as well as from the common cold coronaviruses HCoV-NL63, HCoV-OC43 and HCoV-229E. In control cultures, a CEFX viral epitope pool was used as positive control, an HIV-1 Nef peptide pool was used as negative control, or no peptide was added. In under twelve COVID-19 convalescent patients and a few infection-naive healthy vaccine recipients, researchers compared the spike-specific CD4+ TCR repertoire from before mRNA vaccination with the repertoire from after. Post-vaccine blood samples were collected a median of approximately eleven weeks after the second vaccine dose, ranging from roughly 13 to 241 days.

Libraries came from PCR. DNA from cultured CD4+ T cells was subjected to TCR sequencing with the Oncomine TCR Beta short-read assay at the Johns Hopkins FTIC core. Genomic DNA was extracted from the cultured CD4+ T cells with the QIAamp micro DNA kit. Oncomine TCR Beta libraries from cultured CD4+ T cells were pooled using unique dual indexes and sequenced on an Illumina iSeq 100. On the study's bioinformatics: Non-productive sequences were removed, and CDR3s that did not start with C, did not end with F or W, or were shorter than 7 amino acids were discarded. Antigen-specific clonotypes were identified using the MANAFEST web application through comparison of peptide-stimulated wells with reference and other culture wells. Positive clones required FDR below 0.05, an odds ratio above 5, and productive frequency above 0.1% in at least two of three replicate wells. Cross-reactive clonotypes were defined as significantly expanded in both SARS-CoV-2 spike wells and at least one common cold coronavirus spike condition. Levenshtein distances (stringdist) and unrooted phylogenetic trees (ape) in R version 3.6.1 were used to assess CDR3 homology. TCRdb redid the processing of the public reads, applying fastp at Q25 and MiXCR, and retained in-frame beta chains. Here each entry gathers all rows of one CDR3 protein and keeps the most common genes and DNA. The V and J calls shown here were made by TCRdb, not taken from the authors' results. For this sample the table gives 20,000 or so distinct CDR3 sequences, of which 35% to 45% were detected only once. The biggest ten clones account for less than 20% of the sample.

What the research found in general, with its limitations: Nearly all vaccine-specific clones in convalescent patients (304 of 307) were mono-reactive for SARS-CoV-2 spike rather than cross-reactive with common cold coronaviruses. Although the median number of SARS-CoV-2-reactive clonotypes went up from roughly 22 after infection to approximately 40 after vaccination, the increase was not significant. Among convalescent patients, a median roughly 90% of the SARS-CoV-2-reactive clones seen after vaccination appeared only after vaccination, which suggests priming specific to the vaccine. Relatively few convalescent patients were included in the study, and early timepoints after natural infection were not analyzed.

Sequenced material: CD4+ T cells from blood, cultured in vitro, taken before SARS-CoV-2 vaccination. The TCR comes from a human donor who received a COVID-19 vaccine. Recombination linked TRBV5-1 to TRBJ2-7; the D gene is perhaps TRBD1, on 5 matching bases. The DNA reads as follows: TGCGCCAGCAGCACCGACAGTTTCTACGAGCAGTACTTC. Its amino acids are CASSTDSFYEQYF.